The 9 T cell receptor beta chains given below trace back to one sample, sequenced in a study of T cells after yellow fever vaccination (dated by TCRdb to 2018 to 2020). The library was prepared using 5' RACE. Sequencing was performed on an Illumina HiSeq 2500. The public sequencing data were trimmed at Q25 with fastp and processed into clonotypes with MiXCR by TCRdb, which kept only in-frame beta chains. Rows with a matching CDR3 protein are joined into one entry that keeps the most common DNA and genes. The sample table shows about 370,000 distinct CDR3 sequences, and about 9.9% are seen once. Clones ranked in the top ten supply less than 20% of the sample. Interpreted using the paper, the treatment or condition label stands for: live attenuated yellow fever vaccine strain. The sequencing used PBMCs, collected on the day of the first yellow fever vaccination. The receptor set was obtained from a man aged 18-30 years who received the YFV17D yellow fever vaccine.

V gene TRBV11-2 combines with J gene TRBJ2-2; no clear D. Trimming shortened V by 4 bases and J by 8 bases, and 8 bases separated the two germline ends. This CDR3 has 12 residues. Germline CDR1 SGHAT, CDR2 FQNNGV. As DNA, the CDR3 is TGTGCCAGCAGCTCCATTGCGGGGGAGCTGTTTTTT. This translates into CASSSIAGELFF. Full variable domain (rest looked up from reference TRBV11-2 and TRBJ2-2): EAGVAQSPRYKIIEKRQSVAFWCNPISGHATLYWYQQILGQGPKLLIQFQNNGVVDDSQLPKDRFSAERLKGVDSTLKIQPAKLEDSAVYLCASSSIAGELFFGEGSRLTVL.

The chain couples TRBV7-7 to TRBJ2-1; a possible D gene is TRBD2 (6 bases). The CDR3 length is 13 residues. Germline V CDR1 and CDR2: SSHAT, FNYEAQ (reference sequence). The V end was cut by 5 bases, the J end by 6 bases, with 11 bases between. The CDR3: CASSLGTVNEQFF. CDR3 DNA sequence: TGTGCCAGCAGCCTCGGGACTGTCAATGAGCAGTTCTTC.

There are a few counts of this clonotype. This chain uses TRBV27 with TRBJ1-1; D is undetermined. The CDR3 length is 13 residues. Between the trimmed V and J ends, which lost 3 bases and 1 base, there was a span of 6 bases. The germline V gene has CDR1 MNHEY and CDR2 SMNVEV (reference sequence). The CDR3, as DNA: TGTGCCAGCAGTTTTGCCAGGAACACTGAAGCTTTCTTT. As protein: CASSFARNTEAFF.

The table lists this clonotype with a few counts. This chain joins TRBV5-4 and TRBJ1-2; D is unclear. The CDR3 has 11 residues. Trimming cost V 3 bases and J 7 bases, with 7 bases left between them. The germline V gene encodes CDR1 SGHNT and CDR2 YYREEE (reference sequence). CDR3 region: CASSSDGGYTF. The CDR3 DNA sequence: TGTGCCAGCAGCTCAGATGGTGGCTACACCTTC.

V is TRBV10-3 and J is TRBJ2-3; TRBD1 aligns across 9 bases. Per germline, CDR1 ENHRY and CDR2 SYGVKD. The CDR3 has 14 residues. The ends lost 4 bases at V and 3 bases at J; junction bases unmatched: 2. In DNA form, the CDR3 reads TGTGCCATCAGTGTCGGGACAGGGACAGATACGCAGTATTTT. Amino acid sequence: CAISVGTGTDTQYF.

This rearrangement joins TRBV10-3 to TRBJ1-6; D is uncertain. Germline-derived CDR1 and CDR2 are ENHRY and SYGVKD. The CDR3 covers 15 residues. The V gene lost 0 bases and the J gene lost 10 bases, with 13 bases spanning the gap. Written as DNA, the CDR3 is TGTGCCATCAGTGAGTCGAAACGGGGATACTCACCCCTCCACTTT. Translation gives CAISESKRGYSPLHF.

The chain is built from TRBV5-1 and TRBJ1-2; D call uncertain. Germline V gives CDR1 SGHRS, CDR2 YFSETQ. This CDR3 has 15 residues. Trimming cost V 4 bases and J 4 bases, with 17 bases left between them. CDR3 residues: CASSPAQTVGYGYTF. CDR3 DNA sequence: TGCGCCAGCAGCCCCGCCCAAACGGTTGGCTATGGCTACACCTTC.

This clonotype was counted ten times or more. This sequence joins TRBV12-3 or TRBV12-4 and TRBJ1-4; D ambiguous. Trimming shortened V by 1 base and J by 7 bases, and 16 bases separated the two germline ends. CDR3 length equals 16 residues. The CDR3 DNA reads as TGTGCCAGCAGTTTAGTTCACGGAAGGGTGTTTGAAAAACTGTTTTTT. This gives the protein CASSLVHGRVFEKLFF.

The CDR3 reads CASSKSVFRELGYF. CDR3 nucleotides: TGCGCCAGCAGCAAGAGCGTCTTTAGGGAACTCGGGTACTTC. The genes are TRBV5-1 and TRBJ2-4; D is ambiguous. V was shortened by 4 bases and J by 15 bases, with 23 bases between the two germline ends. Per the germline V gene, CDR1 is SGHRS and CDR2 is YFSETQ. CDR3 size: 14 residues.